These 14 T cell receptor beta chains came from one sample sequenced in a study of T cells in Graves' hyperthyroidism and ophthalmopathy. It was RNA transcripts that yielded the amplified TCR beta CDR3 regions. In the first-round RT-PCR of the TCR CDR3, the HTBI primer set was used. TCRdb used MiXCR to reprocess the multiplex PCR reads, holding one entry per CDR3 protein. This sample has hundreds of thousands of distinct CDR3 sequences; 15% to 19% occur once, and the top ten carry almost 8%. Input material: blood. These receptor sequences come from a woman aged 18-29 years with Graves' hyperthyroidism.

The CDR3 is CASSSLPDRVGQPQHF. CDR3 sequence (DNA): TGCGCCAGCAGCTCTCTGCCAGACAGGGTCGGTCAGCCCCAGCATTTT. The V gene is TRBV5-1, the J gene TRBJ1-5, with 7 bases fitting TRBD1. The V segment lost 3 bases and the J segment 6 bases; nucleotides outside the gene matches: 12. Germline CDR1 and CDR2: SGHRS and YFSETQ. The CDR3 has 16 amino acids.

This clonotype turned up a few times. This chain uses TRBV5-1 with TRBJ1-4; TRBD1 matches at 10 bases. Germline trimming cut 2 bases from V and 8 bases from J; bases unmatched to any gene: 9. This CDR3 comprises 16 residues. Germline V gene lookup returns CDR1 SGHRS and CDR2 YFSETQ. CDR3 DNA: TGCGCCAGCAGCTTATCCGGACAGGGGGGAGGAGAAAAACTGTTTTTT. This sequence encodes CASSLSGQGGGEKLFF.

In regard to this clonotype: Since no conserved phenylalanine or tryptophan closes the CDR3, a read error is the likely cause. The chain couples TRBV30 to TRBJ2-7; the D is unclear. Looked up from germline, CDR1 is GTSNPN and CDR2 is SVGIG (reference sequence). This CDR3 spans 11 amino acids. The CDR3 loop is CTWSLSYEQYL. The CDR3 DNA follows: TGTACCTGGAGTCTAAGTTACGAGCAGTACCTC.

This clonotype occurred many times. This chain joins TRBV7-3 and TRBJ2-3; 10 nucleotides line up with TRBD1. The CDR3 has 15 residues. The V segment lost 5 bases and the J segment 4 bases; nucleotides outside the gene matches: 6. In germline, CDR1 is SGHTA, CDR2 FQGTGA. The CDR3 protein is CASSQTGGLADTQYF. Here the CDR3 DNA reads TGTGCCAGCAGCCAGACAGGGGGCCTCGCAGATACGCAGTATTTT.

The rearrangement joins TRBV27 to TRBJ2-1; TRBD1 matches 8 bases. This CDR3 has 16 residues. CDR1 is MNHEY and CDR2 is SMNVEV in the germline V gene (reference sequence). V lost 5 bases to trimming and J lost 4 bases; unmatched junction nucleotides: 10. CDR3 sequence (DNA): TGTGCCAGCAGTCTACCCTGGGACAGGAGTTACAATGAGCAGTTCTTC. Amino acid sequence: CASSLPWDRSYNEQFF.

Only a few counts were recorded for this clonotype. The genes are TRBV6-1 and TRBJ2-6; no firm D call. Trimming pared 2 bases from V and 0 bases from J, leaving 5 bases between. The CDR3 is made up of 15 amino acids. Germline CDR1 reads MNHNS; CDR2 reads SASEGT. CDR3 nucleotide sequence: TGTGCCAGCAGTGAAATGATCTCTGGGGCCAACGTCCTGACTTTC. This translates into CASSEMISGANVLTF.

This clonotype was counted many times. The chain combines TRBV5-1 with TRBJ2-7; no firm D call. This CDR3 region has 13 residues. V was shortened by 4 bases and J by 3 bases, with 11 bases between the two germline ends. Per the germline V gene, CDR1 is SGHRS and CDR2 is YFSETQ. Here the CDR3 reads CASSPQSNYEQYF. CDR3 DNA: TGCGCCAGCAGCCCACAGAGTAACTACGAGCAGTACTTC.

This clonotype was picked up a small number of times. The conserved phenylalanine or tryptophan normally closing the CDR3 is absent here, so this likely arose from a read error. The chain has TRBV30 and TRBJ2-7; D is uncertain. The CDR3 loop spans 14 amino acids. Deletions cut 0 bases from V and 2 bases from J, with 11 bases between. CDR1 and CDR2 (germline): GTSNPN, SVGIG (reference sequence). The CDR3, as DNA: TGTGCCTGGAGTGTGACTGGTTTAACCTACGAGCAGTACCTC. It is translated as CAWSVTGLTYEQYL.

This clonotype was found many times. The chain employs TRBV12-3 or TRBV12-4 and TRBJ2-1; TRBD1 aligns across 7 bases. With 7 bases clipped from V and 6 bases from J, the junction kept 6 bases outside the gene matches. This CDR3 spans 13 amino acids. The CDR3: CASTQDRANEQFF. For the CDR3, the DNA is TGTGCCAGCACTCAAGACAGGGCCAATGAGCAGTTCTTC.

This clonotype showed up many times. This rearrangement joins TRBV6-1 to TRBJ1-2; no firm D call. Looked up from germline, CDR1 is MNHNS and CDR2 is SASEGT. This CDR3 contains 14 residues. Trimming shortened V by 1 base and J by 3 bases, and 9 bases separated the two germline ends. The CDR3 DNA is TGTGCCAGCAGTGAAGGGACCGTCTACTATGGCTACACCTTC. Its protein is CASSEGTVYYGYTF.

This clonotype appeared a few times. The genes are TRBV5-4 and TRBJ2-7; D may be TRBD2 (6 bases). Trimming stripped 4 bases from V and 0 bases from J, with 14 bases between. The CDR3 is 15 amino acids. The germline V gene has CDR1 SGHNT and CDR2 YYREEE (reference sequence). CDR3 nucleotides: TGTGCCAGCAGCCCCTTAGCGGATACCTCCTACGAGCAGTACTTC. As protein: CASSPLADTSYEQYF.

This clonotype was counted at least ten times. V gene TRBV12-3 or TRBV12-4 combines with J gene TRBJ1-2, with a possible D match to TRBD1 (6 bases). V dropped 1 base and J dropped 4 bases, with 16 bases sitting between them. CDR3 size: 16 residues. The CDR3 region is CASSLGPQGLGYGYTF. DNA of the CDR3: TGTGCCAGCAGTTTAGGCCCTCAGGGGTTGGGCTATGGCTACACCTTC.

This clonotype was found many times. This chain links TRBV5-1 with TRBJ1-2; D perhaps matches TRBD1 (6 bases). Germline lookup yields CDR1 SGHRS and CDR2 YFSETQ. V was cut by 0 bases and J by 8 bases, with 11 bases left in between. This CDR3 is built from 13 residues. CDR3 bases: TGCGCCAGCAGCTTGGAGGGGGGATCAGGCTACACCTTC. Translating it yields CASSLEGGSGYTF.

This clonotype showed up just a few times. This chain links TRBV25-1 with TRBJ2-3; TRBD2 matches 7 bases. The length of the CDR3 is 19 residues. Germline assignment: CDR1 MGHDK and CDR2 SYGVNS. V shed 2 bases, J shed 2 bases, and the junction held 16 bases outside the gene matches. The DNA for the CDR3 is TGTGCCAGCAGTGAAGGAGGTTTTTCCAGCGGGGATCCCACAGATACGCAGTATTTT. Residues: CASSEGGFSSGDPTDTQYF.